This is a list of T cell receptor beta chains from one sample in a study of blood T cell repertoires in COVID-19. Method: immunoSEQ multiplex PCR; TCRdb's copy keeps in-frame clones and lacks some. The sample carries some 220,000 clones, around 84% recorded once. The sample comprised peripheral blood. The receptors derive from a middle-aged man with active or convalescent COVID-19. The conserved cysteine and the conserved F or W are not part of the CDR3 here.

>TRBJ2-7|TRBV29-1
SVEGPGGDEQY
>TRBJ2-2|TRBV27
ASSGIAGGDGELF
>TRBJ1-2|TRBV5-6
ASSYPGHNYGYT
>TRBJ1-2|TRBV19
ASSPQGRGGYT
>TRBJ2-5|TRBV3-1/TRBV3-2
ASRDSGETQY
>TRBJ2-5|TRBV4-3
ASSQGGAGVHYLPSETQY
>TRBJ1-2|TRBV10-3
AISESQGNYGYT
>TRBJ1-5|TRBV2
ASRGRTGTTYSNQPQH
>TRBJ1-2|TRBV6-5
ASSTQTYGYT
>TRBJ1-2|TRBV5-1
ASSLGAVSDYGYT
>TRBJ1-6|TRBV2
ASSPSTGFDSPLH
>TRBJ1-6|TRBV2
ASSSRTGVYNSPLH
>TRBJ1-1|TRBV7-2
ASSSAQVRAF
>TRBJ1-1|TRBV18
ASSPRQGLDTEAF
>TRBJ1-2|TRBV19
ASSDRGYGYT
>TRBJ2-7|TRBV10-3
AISPDSYEQY
>TRBJ2-3|TRBV4-3
ASSPGGGTDTQY
>TRBJ1-6|TRBV19
ASSTDRTNSPLH
>TRBJ2-2|TRBV6-6
ASLELGGKAGELF
>TRBJ2-3|TRBV7-9
ASIPEGSPDTQY
>TRBJ2-7|TRBV11-2
ASSSRLVGHGEQY
>TRBJ1-5|TRBV12-3/TRBV12-4
ASSSRYQPQH
>TRBJ1-5|TRBV4-3
ASSQAGQVLGQPQH
>TRBJ1-2|TRBV6-5
ASRWTGAGGYT
>TRBJ1-3|TRBV5-1
ASSLSSAGGNTIY
>TRBJ2-1|TRBV5-5
ASSLVDNRVNEQF
>TRBJ2-1|TRBV6-6
ASSSSGFPYNEQF
>TRBJ2-3|TRBV9
ASSVLAGSGGDTQY
>TRBJ1-2|TRBV5-5
ASSSLSGGYT
>TRBJ2-3|TRBV4-3
ASSRLAGGFADTQY
>TRBJ2-2|TRBV14
ASSGGHWETGELF
>TRBJ1-6|TRBV18
ASSPSGGGNSPLH
>TRBJ1-5|TRBV4-1
ASSQEPGQNQPQH
>TRBJ2-3|TRBV9
ASSPFSGGSTDTQY
>TRBJ2-1|TRBV6-5
ASSSYGQGVNEQF
>TRBJ2-7|TRBV5-5
ASSRPGTGNEQY
>TRBJ1-1|TRBV5-1
ASSPGQGGFGTEAF
>TRBJ1-1|TRBV15
ATSRIDRGGEAF
>TRBJ1-3|TRBV25-1
ASSWPGSSGNTIY
>TRBJ2-3|TRBV5-1
ASSFGQGGSPLSTDTQY
>TRBJ2-1|TRBV7-9
ASSLAGGAYNEQF
>TRBJ2-1|TRBV6-2/TRBV6-3
ASSYRGTGSFYNEQF
>TRBJ2-5|TRBV5-1
ASSSQLAGVRETQY
>TRBJ1-3|TRBV19
ASLSLAGNTIY
>TRBJ1-4|TRBV18
ASSRTGRDEKLF
>TRBJ1-1|TRBV20-1
SARDVPEAF
>TRBJ2-3|TRBV2
ASSYLAGPSTDTQY
>TRBJ2-7|TRBV19
ASSIEGTGYEQY
>TRBJ1-2|TRBV5-6
ASSANRVGGYT
>TRBJ2-7|TRBV2
ASIGLAGGIKQY
>TRBJ2-3|TRBV18
ASSPPGAATSTDTQY
>TRBJ1-2|TRBV6-5
ASSPNTYGYGYT
>TRBJ1-2|TRBV5-8
ASSQWGVFDYGYT
>TRBJ2-1|TRBV19
ASSVKGTGGGDEQF
>TRBJ2-1|TRBV19
ASRIQGRSYNEQF
>TRBJ2-7|TRBV6-5
ASRGLAGGEQY
>TRBJ2-1|TRBV12-3/TRBV12-4
ASSYRGDNEQF
>TRBJ2-5|TRBV5-1
ASSPGTAQETQY
>TRBJ1-2|TRBV10-3
AISAFGGDDT
>TRBJ2-2|TRBV18
ASSPNTGTANTGELF